The present T cell receptor beta chain was sequenced within a study of Graves' ophthalmopathy and Graves' hyperthyroidism. As the template, RNA transcripts were used to amplify TCR beta CDR3 regions. Second-round multiplex PCR followed a first-round RT-PCR using HTBI primers. One entry per CDR3 protein, called by TCRdb with MiXCR from the multiplex PCR reads. Found here are approximately 480,000 distinct CDR3 sequences, around 14% of them singletons; the top ten hold about a tenth. This clonotype has ten or more counts. This receptor was taken from a woman in her 30s with Graves' ophthalmopathy. The source material was blood.

The CDR3 DNA is TGCGCCAGCAGCCCTGACAGTGGGAATTCACCCCTCCACTTT. It translates to CASSPDSGNSPLHF. The gene calls are TRBV5-1 and TRBJ1-6, with D possibly TRBD1 on 5 matching bases. This CDR3 contains 14 residues. Trimming left V 4 bases short and J 7 bases short, with 12 bases between. The germline gives CDR1 SGHRS, CDR2 YFSETQ. The complete variable domain, with remaining parts taken from reference TRBV5-1 and TRBJ1-6, reads KAGVTQTPRYLIKTRGQQVTLSCSPISGHRSVSWYQQTPGQGLQFLFEYFSETQRNKGNFPGRFSGRQFSNSRSEMNVSTLELGDSALYLCASSPDSGNSPLHFGNGTRLTVT.